The clone carrying this TCR beta chain was recorded a few times. The antigen remains undetermined. Sampling of blood occurred at baseline, cycle 4 day 1, and cycle 7 day 1. The V gene's germline CDR1 is KGHSH and CDR2 LQKENI. V gave up 5 bases and J gave up 5 bases, with 9 bases separating them. This CDR3 has 13 residues. This record comes from a study of OX40 agonist ivuxolimab in advanced cancers. Study information: Three patients got partial responses; one had hepatocellular carcinoma and two had cutaneous melanoma.

Study-level findings and limits: Certain nonresponders likewise exhibited a low normalized T-cell clonal expansion. The authors did not determine the antigen specificity of the expanded peripheral T cells.

Here immunoSEQ multiplex PCR was the method, and the copy in TCRdb shows in-frame clones only, minus some. The data hold fewer than 35,000 clones, with roughly 87% observed a single time. The sample here was CD4+ or CD8+ T cells sorted from blood, taken in a trial of the OX40 agonist ivuxolimab. The J gene is TRBJ1-4, the V gene TRBV18; D unresolved. This receptor was identified in an adult with an advanced solid tumor such as melanoma, head and neck, liver or kidney cancer. CDR3 sequence (DNA): TGTGCCAGCTCAGGGCGGAAGAATGAAAAACTGTTTTTT. It encodes CASSGRKNEKLFF. Full variable domain (missing parts from reference TRBV18 and TRBJ1-4): NAGVMQNPRHLVRRRGQEARLRCSPMKGHSHVYWYRQLPEEGLKFMVYLQKENIIDESGMPKERFSAEFPKEGPSILRIQQVVRGDSAAYFCASSGRKNEKLFFGSGTQLSVL.